This passage covers 23 T cell receptor beta chains from one sample sequenced in a study of beta chain features in type 1 diabetes. Every bit of the isolated RNA underwent reverse transcription, so sequencing read expressed TCRB transcripts. Only in-frame clones appear in the TCRdb table, and some are missing; sequencing was by immunoSEQ multiplex PCR. In the table there are almost 350,000 clones, 7% to 9% of which are singletons. Sequencing was carried out using central memory CD4+ T cells from blood. These receptor sequences come from a woman under 30 in good health.

The chain uses TRBV5-5 and TRBJ1-1, with D tentatively TRBD1 (6 bases). CDR1 and CDR2 (germline): SGHKS, YYEKEE (reference sequence). Trimming cost V 4 bases and J 4 bases, with 14 bases left between them. The CDR3 runs 14 residues. CDR3 nucleotides: TGTGCCAGCAGCCAAGCGGGCAGGGGCACTGAAGCTTTCTTT. Residues: CASSQAGRGTEAFF. Together with reference TRBV5-5 and TRBJ1-1, the CDR3 gives the full variable domain: DAGVTQSPTHLIKTRGQQVTLRCSPISGHKSVSWYQQVLGQGPQFIFQYYEKEERGRGNFPDRFSARQFPNYSSELNVNALLLGDSALYLCASSQAGRGTEAFFGQGTRLTVV.

V usage is TRBV5-4 and J usage is TRBJ2-1, with D possibly TRBD1 on 6 matching bases. Germline lookup yields CDR1 SGHNT and CDR2 YYREEE (reference sequence). Deletions cut 0 bases from V and 2 bases from J, with 9 bases between. The CDR3 runs to 15 residues. The CDR3 DNA reads TGTGCCAGCAGCTTGGATCCAGGGGCCTACAATGAGCAGTTCTTC. Translated: CASSLDPGAYNEQFF.

The CDR3 region has the DNA TGTGCCAGCAGTGACGCCGGGGAGCTGTTTTTT. Amino acids: CASSDAGELFF. The rearrangement uses TRBV2 and TRBJ2-2, with D unclear. The germline V gene has CDR1 SNHLY and CDR2 FYNNEI. CDR3 size: 11 residues. V was pared by 3 bases and J by 6 bases, with 2 bases between.

Only a few counts were recorded for this clone. The chain has TRBV29-1 and TRBJ1-3; perhaps TRBD1 as D (6 bases). V lost 5 bases and J 0 bases, leaving 14 bases between the germline ends. The CDR3 runs 15 residues. Germline V gene lookup returns CDR1 SQVTM and CDR2 ANQGSEA. This CDR3 reads CSVSQGRSSGNTIYF. Here the CDR3 DNA reads TGCAGCGTTTCACAGGGAAGATCCTCTGGAAACACCATATATTTT.

This clone has just a few counts. The rearrangement links TRBV6-6 to TRBJ1-2, with D maybe TRBD1 (6 bases). The CDR3 contains 13 residues. With 4 bases removed from V and 8 bases from J, the gap between germline ends came to 14 bases. CDR1 and CDR2 from the germline V gene are MNHNY and SVGAGI (reference sequence). The CDR3 region is CASSSVRGFGYTF. The CDR3 nucleotides are TGTGCCAGCAGTTCCGTTAGGGGGTTCGGCTACACCTTC.

This clone was observed a few times. The J gene is TRBJ2-1, the V gene TRBV25-1; weak D call: TRBD1 (6 bases). CDR3 length: 15 residues. CDR1 is MGHDK, CDR2 SYGVNS, per germline. V lost 1 base to trimming and J lost 2 bases, with 9 bases between them. The CDR3 here is CASSEWRQAYNEQFF. In DNA, the CDR3 is TGTGCCAGCAGTGAATGGAGACAGGCCTACAATGAGCAGTTCTTC. Filled out from reference TRBV25-1 and TRBJ2-1, the complete variable domain reads EADIYQTPRYLVIGTGKKITLECSQTMGHDKMYWYQQDPGMELHLIHYSYGVNSTEKGDLSSESTVSRIRTEHFPLTLESARPSHTSQYLCASSEWRQAYNEQFFGPGTRLTVL.

J is TRBJ2-3 and V is TRBV7-2; tentatively, D is TRBD2 (5 bases). Germline V gives CDR1 SGHTA, CDR2 FQGNSA. The CDR3 extends over 14 amino acids. Trimming took 1 base from V and 8 from J, leaving 13 bases between them. This chain's CDR3 is CASSLDAGGGTQYF. The CDR3 DNA reads as TGTGCCAGCAGCTTAGACGCGGGCGGCGGTACGCAGTATTTT. Looking up the rest from reference TRBV7-2 and TRBJ2-3 gives the full variable domain: GAGVSQSPSNKVTEKGKDVELRCDPISGHTALYWYRQSLGQGLEFLIYFQGNSAPDKSGLPSDRFSAERTGGSVSTLTIQRTQQEDSAVYLCASSLDAGGGTQYFGPGTRLTVL.

V gene TRBV19 combines with J gene TRBJ1-2; no clear D gene. With 4 bases removed from V and 5 bases from J, the gap between germline ends came to 2 bases. Germline CDR1 is LNHDA and CDR2 is SQIVND (reference sequence). This CDR3 region has 10 residues. The CDR3 nucleotides are TGTGCCAGTAGTACTTATGGCTACACCTTC. Translating gives CASSTYGYTF.

This clone has ten or more counts. V and J are TRBV10-3 and TRBJ2-1; 8 nucleotides match TRBD1. The junction had 13 bases not matched to a gene; V was cut back by 7 bases and J by 8 bases. The CDR3 totals 15 residues. Germline V gene sequence: CDR1 ENHRY, CDR2 SYGVKD. The CDR3 DNA reads TGTGCCATCATTTCGGACAGGGAGAAGCCCCATGAGCAGTTCTTC. Protein sequence: CAIISDREKPHEQFF.

At least ten counts were recorded for this clone. This rearrangement joins TRBV2 to TRBJ2-5; 10 bases align to TRBD2. V was pared by 8 bases and J by 7 bases, with 16 bases of the junction left unmatched. From germline, CDR1 is SNHLY and CDR2 FYNNEI. The CDR3 loop spans 16 amino acids. The CDR3 DNA follows: TGTGCCAGCGCTAGCGGGAGCCTTGGGGGCTTCGGGACCCAGTACTTC. Encoded protein: CASASGSLGGFGTQYF.

The chain is built from TRBV5-1 and TRBJ2-2, with D unresolved. Trimming stripped 2 bases from V and 0 bases from J, with 8 bases between. CDR3 size: 15 residues. CDR1 and CDR2 (germline): SGHRS, YFSETQ. The CDR3 loop reads CASSFGQTNTGELFF. In DNA, the CDR3 is TGCGCCAGCAGCTTCGGGCAGACGAACACCGGGGAGCTGTTTTTT.

CDR3 in DNA: TGCAGCGTTCCAGGCATGAACACTGAAGCTTTCTTT. This sequence encodes CSVPGMNTEAFF. The gene calls are TRBV29-1 and TRBJ1-1; no firm D call. Trimming shortened V by 5 bases and J by 0 bases, and 7 bases separated the two germline ends. Germline V gene data show CDR1 as SQVTM and CDR2 as ANQGSEA. CDR3 size: 12 residues.

Only a few counts were recorded for this clone. A much larger clone differs from this one at a single base, so this may be a read error. This chain uses TRBV11-3 with TRBJ2-3; D remains ambiguous. CDR3 length: 13 residues. CDR1 and CDR2 from the germline V gene are SGHNT and YENEEA. V lost 1 base and J 1 base, leaving 3 bases between the germline ends. The CDR3 is CASSLGGTDTQYF. As DNA, the CDR3 is TGTGCCAGCAGCTTAGGCGGCACAGATACGCAGTATTTT.

This clone was picked up a small number of times. The chain carries TRBV28 and TRBJ2-1; D is perhaps TRBD2 (5 bases). The CDR3 spans 16 residues. V lost 5 bases and J lost 8, with 22 bases in between. From germline, CDR1 is MDHEN and CDR2 SYDVKM. This CDR3 is CASSPLQQGVGDEQFF. In DNA, the CDR3 is TGTGCCAGCAGTCCCCTCCAGCAAGGTGTCGGGGATGAGCAGTTCTTC.

This clone was seen more than once but under ten times. The chain combines TRBV5-1 with TRBJ2-1; TRBD2 aligns across 8 bases. Germline-derived CDR1 and CDR2 are SGHRS and YFSETQ. With V trimmed by 4 bases and J by 7 bases, 16 bases remained unmatched. The CDR3 is made up of 17 amino acids. Written as DNA, the CDR3 is TGCGCCAGCAGCGCGACTGGGGACGGGAGGGGTTGGAATGAGCAGTTCTTC. Translating gives CASSATGDGRGWNEQFF.

The chain uses TRBV28 and TRBJ2-3, with 9 bases identical to TRBD2. With 10 bases clipped from V and 3 bases from J, the junction kept 5 bases outside the gene matches. The CDR3 extends over 13 amino acids. Germline CDR1 is MDHEN and CDR2 is SYDVKM. The CDR3 here is CATGLAGTDTQYF. CDR3 DNA: TGTGCCACCGGTCTAGCGGGGACAGATACGCAGTATTTT.

J is TRBJ2-2 and V is TRBV19; D is perhaps TRBD1 (6 bases). Per the germline V gene, CDR1 is LNHDA and CDR2 is SQIVND (reference sequence). This CDR3 has 15 residues. V lost 10 bases to trimming and J lost 1 base, with 16 bases between them. CDR3 nucleotides: TGTGCCATAAAGACAGGTGAAGGGAACACCGGGGAGCTGTTTTTT. Protein: CAIKTGEGNTGELFF.

The gene calls are TRBV2 and TRBJ2-3; D unresolved. CDR1 is SNHLY and CDR2 is FYNNEI in the germline V gene. V dropped 3 bases and J dropped 3 bases, with 4 bases sitting between them. The CDR3 runs 12 residues. DNA of the CDR3: TGTGCCAGCAGTGAGGATACAGATACGCAGTATTTT. This encodes CASSEDTDTQYF.

The chain links TRBV7-2 to TRBJ2-1, with 8 bases identical to TRBD2. Germline CDR1 reads SGHTA; CDR2 reads FQGNSA. V lost 2 bases to trimming and J lost 9 bases; unmatched junction nucleotides: 6. There are 14 residues in the CDR3. In DNA form, the CDR3 reads TGTGCCAGCAGCTTAAAGCGGGAGTGGGGTGAGCAGTTCTTC. Its translation is CASSLKREWGEQFF.

The chain is built from TRBV6-5 and TRBJ1-3, with 7 bases lining up with TRBD1. Germline V gene lookup returns CDR1 MNHEY and CDR2 SVGAGI. V lost 0 bases and J lost 4; bases outside the gene matches: 3. The CDR3 is 15 residues long. CDR3 DNA sequence: TGTGCCAGCAGTTACTCGGGACAGAGAGGAAACACCATATATTTT. Its translation: CASSYSGQRGNTIYF.

There are many counts of this clone. J is TRBJ2-4 and V is TRBV28, with 7 bases aligning to TRBD1. This CDR3 is 17 amino acids long. The J segment lost 0 bases and the V segment lost 6 bases, leaving 11 bases of the junction unmatched. Germline-derived CDR1 and CDR2 are MDHEN and SYDVKM. The CDR3 DNA follows: TGTGCCAGCAGCGACAGGGCTTCTCGACTAGCCAAAAACATTCAGTACTTC. Translating it yields CASSDRASRLAKNIQYF. The full variable domain, rest sourced from reference TRBV28 and TRBJ2-4, is DVKVTQSSRYLVKRTGEKVFLECVQDMDHENMFWYRQDPGLGLRLIYFSYDVKMKEKGDIPEGYSVSREKKERFSLILESASTNQTSMYLCASSDRASRLAKNIQYFGAGTRLSVL.

This clone was detected a few times. This chain connects TRBV5-5 to TRBJ2-1, with TRBD2 identical over 12 bases. The CDR3 is made up of 20 amino acids. The germline V gene has CDR1 SGHKS and CDR2 YYEKEE (reference sequence). Trimming cost V 4 bases and J 2 bases; bases outside gene matches: 16. This CDR3 reads CASSPRPGTSGRITYNEQFF. CDR3 bases: TGTGCCAGCAGCCCCCGCCCGGGAACTAGCGGGAGGATTACCTACAATGAGCAGTTCTTC.

The CDR3 is CASSLARTGLDEKLFF. CDR3 in DNA: TGTGCCAGCAGCTTAGCAAGGACAGGGCTAGATGAAAAACTGTTTTTT. The chain joins TRBV7-8 to TRBJ1-4; 8 bases fit TRBD1. The CDR3 has 16 amino acids. V shed 0 bases and J 6 bases; nucleotides not matched to a gene: 6. Germline V gene data show CDR1 as SGHVS and CDR2 as FQNEAQ.